The rows below give T cell receptor beta chains drawn from one sample of a study of cytotoxic CD8 clonotypes in ibrutinib-treated CLL. Some clones are missing from TCRdb's copy, which holds only in-frame ones; the method was immunoSEQ multiplex PCR. This table holds 150,000 to 200,000 clones, roughly 72% found once. Specimen: PBMCs, collected after 24 months of ibrutinib treatment. These receptors were taken from a human donor with chronic lymphocytic leukemia. Both conserved end residues are part of each CDR3.

V gene: TRBV12-5
J gene: TRBJ1-1
CDR3 protein: CASGYGTGDTEAFF

V gene: TRBV30
J gene: TRBJ2-1
CDR3 protein: CAWKAWGDRDHNEQFF

V gene: TRBV19
J gene: TRBJ2-7
CDR3 protein: CASSWDRGSDEQYF

V gene: TRBV30
J gene: TRBJ1-5
CDR3 protein: CAWDSGYSNQPQHF

V gene: TRBV7-9
J gene: TRBJ1-5
CDR3 protein: CASSLDRGPGVEPQHF

V gene: TRBV27
J gene: TRBJ2-3
CDR3 protein: CASSFYSTDTQYF

V gene: TRBV7-2
J gene: TRBJ2-7
CDR3 protein: CASSPRNYEQYF

V gene: TRBV7-2
J gene: TRBJ1-2
CDR3 protein: CASSFQGSGNYGYTF

V gene: TRBV30
J gene: TRBJ2-3
CDR3 protein: CAWSVWDRSTDTQYF

V gene: TRBV9
J gene: TRBJ1-2
CDR3 protein: CASSVDLRTPNYGYTF

V gene: TRBV9
J gene: TRBJ2-7
CDR3 protein: CASSVEGQGAYEQYF

V gene: TRBV6-1
J gene: TRBJ1-2
CDR3 protein: CASTKEGISVTF

V gene: TRBV5-1
J gene: TRBJ2-5
CDR3 protein: CASSLGGSGYTQETQYF

V gene: TRBV7-2
J gene: TRBJ2-4
CDR3 protein: CASSLVGYIQYF

V gene: TRBV7-2
J gene: TRBJ1-1
CDR3 protein: CASSLDPTGEAFF

V gene: TRBV30
J gene: TRBJ1-5
CDR3 protein: CAWSDRQRGPQHF

V gene: TRBV18
J gene: TRBJ1-5
CDR3 protein: CASSRQGVSNQPQHF

V gene: TRBV2
J gene: TRBJ1-1
CDR3 protein: CASSDGNEGTEAFF

V gene: TRBV2
J gene: TRBJ2-3
CDR3 protein: CASSKAGQSTDTQYF

V gene: TRBV6-5
J gene: TRBJ1-1
CDR3 protein: CASSYIGTEAFF